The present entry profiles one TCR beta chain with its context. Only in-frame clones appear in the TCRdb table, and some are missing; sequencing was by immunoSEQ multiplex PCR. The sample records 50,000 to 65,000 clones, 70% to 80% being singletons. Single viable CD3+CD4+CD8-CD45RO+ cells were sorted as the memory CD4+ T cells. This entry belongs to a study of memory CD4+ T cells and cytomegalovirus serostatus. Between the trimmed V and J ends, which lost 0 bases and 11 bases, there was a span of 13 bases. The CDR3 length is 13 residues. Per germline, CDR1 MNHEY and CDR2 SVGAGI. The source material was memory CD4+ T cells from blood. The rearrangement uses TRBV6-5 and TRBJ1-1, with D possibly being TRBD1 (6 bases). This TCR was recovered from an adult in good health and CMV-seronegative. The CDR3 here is CASSYSRDMAAFF. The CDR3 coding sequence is TGTGCCAGCAGTTACTCGAGGGACATGGCCGCTTTCTTT.